Detailed here is one TCR beta chain. This specimen comes from a study of control samples from healthy donors and cancer patients. The V and J ends lost 1 base and 10 bases respectively, with 17 bases between them. CDR1 and CDR2 (germline): SGHAT, FQNNGV. This CDR3 contains 16 residues. Profiled with immunoSEQ multiplex PCR; TCRdb holds only in-frame clones, not every one. The sample includes 150,000 or so clones, around 90% seen only once; the top ten take approximately 0.7%. The V gene is TRBV11-2, the J gene TRBJ2-6; D tentatively reads TRBD1 or TRBD2 (5 bases each). This TCR derives from a woman under 40 in good health. The sample was blood. CDR3 amino acids: CASSLVQATGTNVLTF. In nucleotides, the CDR3 is TGTGCCAGCAGCTTAGTTCAAGCTACCGGGACGAACGTCCTGACTTTC.